The 22 T cell receptor beta chains below come from one sample, sequenced in a study of T cells in Graves' hyperthyroidism and ophthalmopathy. It was RNA transcripts that yielded the amplified TCR beta CDR3 regions. The TCR CDR3 first-round RT-PCR relied on the HTBI primer set. TCRdb re-called the multiplex PCR reads through MiXCR, storing one row per CDR3 protein. Counted here are about 640,000 distinct CDR3 sequences, around 13% occurring once; the ten biggest clones make up about 12%. Specimen: blood. Every receptor here comes from a woman aged 50 to 60 with Graves' ophthalmopathy.

In this sample, this clonotype turned up many times. This chain joins TRBV3-1 and TRBJ2-7; D gene unclear. CDR3 length equals 14 residues. V was trimmed by 3 bases and J by 2 bases, leaving 11 bases between them. Per the germline V gene, CDR1 is LGHDT and CDR2 is YNNKEL (reference sequence). This CDR3 is CASSQSGQTYEQYF. The CDR3, as DNA: TGTGCCAGCAGCCAGTCCGGGCAAACCTACGAGCAGTACTTC.

The sample holds a few counts of this clonotype. One end of the junction is discordant with germline, which a read error may explain. The genes are TRBV28 and TRBJ2-7, with D perhaps matching TRBD1 (6 bases). Per the germline V gene, CDR1 is MDHEN and CDR2 is SYDVKM. The CDR3 length is 15 residues. The chain's CDR3 is CTSSPRTVSSYEQYF. Written as DNA, the CDR3 is TGTACCAGCAGTCCCCGGACAGTTAGCTCCTACGAGCAGTACTTC.

This chain links TRBV20-1 with TRBJ1-4; D is perhaps TRBD1 (6 bases). Deletions cut 5 bases from V and 7 bases from J, with 17 bases between. Germline V gene lookup returns CDR1 DFQATT and CDR2 SNEGSKA (reference sequence). The CDR3 is made up of 14 amino acids. Here the CDR3 DNA reads TGCAGTGCTTACAACAGGGACGAAGGTGAAAAACTGTTTTTT. Residues: CSAYNRDEGEKLFF.

The rearrangement links TRBV20-1 to TRBJ2-1, with 9 positions matching TRBD2. The CDR3 runs 14 residues. The V and J ends lost 5 bases and 4 bases, in that order; junction bases with no gene match: 6. The germline V gene has CDR1 DFQATT and CDR2 SNEGSKA (reference sequence). The CDR3 DNA follows: TGCAGTGCTCCCCTAGCGGGAAAATACAATGAGCAGTTCTTC. Protein product: CSAPLAGKYNEQFF.

In this sample, this clonotype turned up many times. The chain is built from TRBV6-1 and TRBJ2-3; D is perhaps TRBD2 (5 bases). CDR1 MNHNS and CDR2 SASEGT come from the germline V gene. The CDR3 spans 13 residues. V lost 5 bases and J lost 2, with 8 bases in between. The CDR3 sequence: CASSHDYTDTQYF. The CDR3 DNA is TGTGCCAGCAGTCACGACTACACAGATACGCAGTATTTT.

The sample holds a few counts of this clonotype. V gene TRBV7-9 combines with J gene TRBJ2-1; 10 nucleotides line up with TRBD2. Per germline, CDR1 SEHNR and CDR2 FQNEAQ (reference sequence). This CDR3 region has 17 residues. V lost 0 bases, J lost 8 bases, and 10 bases stayed unmatched. CDR3 residues: CASSLALAGVRFDEQFF. CDR3 DNA sequence: TGTGCCAGCAGCTTAGCTCTAGCGGGAGTAAGGTTCGATGAGCAGTTCTTC.

This clonotype showed up just a few times. This chain joins TRBV28 and TRBJ1-6, with 9 nucleotides matching TRBD1. This CDR3 is built from 14 residues. Germline loops: CDR1 MDHEN, CDR2 SYDVKM. V lost 7 bases and J lost 9; bases outside the gene matches: 7. DNA of the CDR3: TGTGCCAGCAAGCCGGGACAGGGCCTTTCACCCCTCCACTTT. This gives the protein CASKPGQGLSPLHF.

The chain is built from TRBV12-5 and TRBJ1-4; D remains unclear. The germline gives CDR1 LGHNT, CDR2 FRNRAP. The CDR3 consists of 11 residues. V dropped 8 bases and J dropped 8 bases, with 9 bases sitting between them. The chain's CDR3 is CASTAGEKLFF. The CDR3 nucleotides read TGTGCTAGTACGGCCGGAGAAAAACTGTTTTTT.

At least ten counts were recorded for this clonotype. V gene TRBV20-1 combines with J gene TRBJ1-1; D perhaps matches TRBD1 (5 bases). The CDR3 is 15 amino acids. V lost 4 bases and J 0 bases, leaving 15 bases between the germline ends. Germline CDR1 DFQATT, CDR2 SNEGSKA (reference sequence). The chain's CDR3 is CSANRGALMNTEAFF. The DNA of the CDR3 is TGCAGTGCTAATAGGGGCGCCTTGATGAACACTGAAGCTTTCTTT.

The rearrangement joins TRBV19 to TRBJ2-3; D gene ambiguous. The V end lost 3 bases, the J end lost 3 bases, and 7 bases lay between the germline ends. Germline-derived CDR1 and CDR2 are LNHDA and SQIVND (reference sequence). This CDR3 spans 13 amino acids. In DNA form, the CDR3 reads TGTGCCAGTAGTATCGACGGAACAGATACGCAGTATTTT. It encodes CASSIDGTDTQYF. The variable domain in full, with the rest retrieved from reference TRBV19 and TRBJ2-3, is DGGITQSPKYLFRKEGQNVTLSCEQNLNHDAMYWYRQDPGQGLRLIYYSQIVNDFQKGDIAEGYSVSREKKESFPLTVTSAQKNPTAFYLCASSIDGTDTQYFGPGTRLTVL.

The chain has TRBV4-3 and TRBJ2-7, with D possibly TRBD1 on 6 matching bases. This CDR3 has 16 amino acids. Trimming removed 1 base from V and 0 bases from J, with 13 bases in between. Germline lookup yields CDR1 LGHNA and CDR2 YSLEER. CDR3 region: CASSQAEGGSSYEQYF. The CDR3 DNA follows: TGCGCCAGCAGCCAAGCGGAAGGGGGTAGCTCCTACGAGCAGTACTTC.

The gene calls are TRBV15 and TRBJ1-4, with D maybe TRBD1 (5 bases). V lost 0 bases and J lost 6, with 11 bases in between. This CDR3 is built from 15 residues. Germline lookup yields CDR1 LNHNV and CDR2 YYDKDF (reference sequence). The CDR3 coding sequence is TGTGCCACCAGCAGAGATCCCGGGGGGGATGAAAAACTGTTTTTT. It yields the protein CATSRDPGGDEKLFF.

This clonotype was recorded at least ten times. The chain couples TRBV20-1 to TRBJ2-7, with TRBD1 identical over 8 bases. In germline, CDR1 is DFQATT, CDR2 SNEGSKA (reference sequence). The CDR3 loop spans 14 amino acids. The J segment lost 1 base and the V segment lost 5 bases, leaving 7 bases of the junction unmatched. The CDR3 sequence is CSAPLTGASYEQYF. CDR3 nucleotides: TGCAGTGCTCCCTTGACAGGGGCGTCCTACGAGCAGTACTTC.

This chain uses TRBV29-1 with TRBJ1-2, with D hard to call. Trimming stripped 3 bases from V and 8 bases from J, with 10 bases between. This CDR3 region has 11 residues. Germline V gene lookup returns CDR1 SQVTM and CDR2 ANQGSEA. DNA for the CDR3: TGCAGCGTTGAGGGGAGGGAGGGCTACACCTTC. It encodes CSVEGREGYTF.

In its sample, this clonotype was seen many times. The CDR3 is CASSPGLGTSYNEQFF. The CDR3 nucleotides are TGCGCCAGCAGCCCAGGGTTGGGGACGTCCTACAATGAGCAGTTCTTC. The chain joins TRBV5-1 to TRBJ2-1; D possibly matches TRBD1 or TRBD2 (5 bases each). The CDR3 loop spans 16 amino acids. Per germline, CDR1 SGHRS and CDR2 YFSETQ. The V end was cut by 4 bases, the J end by 1 base, with 15 bases between.

This clonotype was seen at least ten times. The chain uses TRBV6-2 or TRBV6-3 and TRBJ1-1; possible D gene TRBD1, 5 bases. CDR3 length: 15 amino acids. V was cut by 3 bases and J by 0 bases, with 11 bases left in between. The V gene's germline CDR1 is MNHEY and CDR2 SVGEGT. The CDR3: CASSYGYRMNTEAFF. CDR3 sequence (DNA): TGTGCCAGCAGTTATGGTTACAGGATGAACACTGAAGCTTTCTTT.

The V and J genes are TRBV6-2 or TRBV6-3 and TRBJ2-3, with TRBD1 matching over 11 bases. CDR3 length: 15 residues. J gave up 5 bases and V 6 bases, and 7 bases lay outside the gene matches. The germline CDR1 and CDR2 sequences are MNHEY and SVGEGT. Here the CDR3 DNA reads TGTGCCAGCAGCTGGGACAGGGGGTTTGTAGATACGCAGTATTTT. Translating gives CASSWDRGFVDTQYF.

This sequence joins TRBV4-3 and TRBJ2-7, with D perhaps TRBD1 (6 bases). Trimming removed 0 bases at V and 3 bases at J, with 15 bases between. This CDR3 has 16 residues. CDR1 LGHNA and CDR2 YSLEER come from the germline V gene. The CDR3 DNA sequence: TGCGCCAGCAGCCAAGAGACAGGACAGTATTTCTACGAGCAGTACTTC. This translates into CASSQETGQYFYEQYF.

Ten or more counts support this clonotype. This chain links TRBV5-8 with TRBJ2-5, with D hard to call. From germline, CDR1 is SGHTS and CDR2 YDEGEE. V lost 1 base, J lost 5 bases, and 3 bases lay in between. This CDR3 has 11 residues. This CDR3 reads CASSLFETQYF. For the CDR3, the DNA is TGTGCCAGCAGCTTGTTCGAGACCCAGTACTTC.

The chain combines TRBV3-1 with TRBJ2-3; tentative D call: TRBD2 (5 bases). The CDR3 is 14 residues long. V was shortened by 4 bases and J by 3 bases, with 11 bases between the two germline ends. CDR1 and CDR2 (germline): LGHDT, YNNKEL (reference sequence). The DNA for the CDR3 is TGTGCCAGCAGCCCGTTCGGGGAGACAGATACGCAGTATTTT. Amino acids: CASSPFGETDTQYF.

This sequence joins TRBV4-1 and TRBJ1-5; a weak D match, TRBD1 (6 bases). Germline-derived CDR1 and CDR2 are MGHRA and YSYEKL. The V gene lost 4 bases and the J gene lost 4 bases, with 14 bases spanning the gap. The CDR3 sequence is 15 residues long. CDR3 loop: CASSPPTGWNQPQHF. In DNA, the CDR3 is TGCGCCAGCAGCCCCCCTACAGGGTGGAATCAGCCCCAGCATTTT.

V and J are TRBV5-6 and TRBJ1-2; D gene uncertain. Germline V gene lookup returns CDR1 SGHDT and CDR2 YYEEEE. The CDR3 runs 13 residues. The V and J ends lost 2 bases and 0 bases respectively, with 5 bases between them. CDR3 region: CASSFQTNYGYTF. CDR3 sequence (DNA): TGTGCCAGCAGCTTTCAGACTAACTATGGCTACACCTTC. The full variable domain, in which reference TRBV5-6 and TRBJ1-2 provide the parts outside the CDR3, is DAGVTQSPTHLIKTRGQQVTLRCSPKSGHDTVSWYQQALGQGPQFIFQYYEEEERQRGNFPDRFSGHQFPNYSSELNVNALLLGDSALYLCASSFQTNYGYTFGSGTRLTVV.